In its sample, the clone carrying this TCR beta chain was seen a few times. Its antigen is as yet unknown. For the second PCR, which ran for about 7 to 11 cycles, a sample-barcoded 5' primer and a J-beta primer mix were used. Researchers report that a template-switch adaptor with 12 random nucleotides tagged each cDNA molecule. TCRdb independently ran MiXCR on the 5' RACE reads; one entry per CDR3 protein. Here the sample spans under 1 million distinct CDR3 sequences, 40% to 50% being singletons. Germline-derived CDR1 and CDR2 are SNHLY and FYNNEI. J gave up 9 bases and V 4 bases, and 12 bases lay outside the gene matches. The CDR3 runs 15 residues. The entry originates in a study of blood T cells in healthy people across ages. Study-wide context: Using template switching, researchers captured about one barcoded beta molecule for each two T cells.

Study observations and caveats: The fall in TCR beta diversity per million T cells was roughly linear with age.

The chain couples TRBV2 to TRBJ2-1; 7 bases are shared with TRBD1. The sample was blood. The source of this sequence is a man aged 55 to 69 in good health. The CDR3 loop is CASSVIRQGLGEQFF. As DNA, the CDR3 is TGTGCCAGCAGTGTAATTAGACAGGGCCTAGGTGAGCAGTTCTTC.